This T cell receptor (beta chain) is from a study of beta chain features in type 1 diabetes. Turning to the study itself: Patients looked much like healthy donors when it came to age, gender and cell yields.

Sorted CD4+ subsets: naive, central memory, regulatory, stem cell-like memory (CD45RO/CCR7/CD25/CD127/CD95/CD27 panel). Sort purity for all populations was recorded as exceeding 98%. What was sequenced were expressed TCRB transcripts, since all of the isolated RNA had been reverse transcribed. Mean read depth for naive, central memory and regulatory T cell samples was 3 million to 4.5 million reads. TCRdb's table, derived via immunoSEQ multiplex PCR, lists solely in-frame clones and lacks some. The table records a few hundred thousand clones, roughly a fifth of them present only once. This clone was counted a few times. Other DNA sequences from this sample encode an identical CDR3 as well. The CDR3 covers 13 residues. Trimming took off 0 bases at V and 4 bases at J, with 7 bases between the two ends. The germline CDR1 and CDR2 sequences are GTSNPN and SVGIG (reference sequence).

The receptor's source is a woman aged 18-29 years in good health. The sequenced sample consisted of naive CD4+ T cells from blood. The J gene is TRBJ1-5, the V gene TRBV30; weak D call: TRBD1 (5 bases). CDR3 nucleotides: TGTGCCTGGAGTGTCCAGGGAAATCAGCCCCAGCATTTT. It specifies CAWSVQGNQPQHF.